The present entry profiles one TCR beta chain with its context. V gave up 0 bases and J gave up 4 bases, with 15 bases separating them. The CDR3 runs 16 residues. Sequencing was performed with immunoSEQ multiplex PCR; in TCRdb, only in-frame clones are kept and a portion is missing. The table has more than 95,000 clones, nearly 85% seen once. This record comes from a study of blood T cell repertoires in COVID-19. This chain joins TRBV6-7 and TRBJ2-5; D might be TRBD2 (6 bases). TRBV6-7 has ORF status, its function being uncertain. This TCR came from a human donor in a cohort sampled during active or convalescent COVID-19. Sequenced input: peripheral blood. The CDR3 nucleotides read TGTGCCAGCAGTTACTCGATGGACGGGGGTGGAGAGACCCAGTACTTC. Residues: CASSYSMDGGGETQYF.